This is a list of T cell receptor beta chains from one sample in a study of T cells in localized non-small cell lung cancer. Libraries were prepared by immunoSEQ multiplex PCR; TCRdb keeps only in-frame clonotypes and omits some of them. Altogether 48,000 or so clones are present, roughly 90% being singletons, with the ten largest covering 15% to 20%. This sample comprised peripheral blood, obtained before any cancer treatment. Receptors were obtained from a male donor aged 60 or older with stage III squamous cell lung carcinoma. Each CDR3 is given with its conserved first and last residue. The D gene is left open where the match is weak. Part of the rows lack a size; the others show once, few, many or a class for expanded clones.

D	V	J	size	DNA	CDR3
TRBD2	TRBV6-5	TRBJ2-2	once	TGTGCCAGACGGGGGGGGGCCACCGGGGAGCTGTTTTTT	CARRGGATGELFF
.	TRBV18	TRBJ2-7	.	TGTGCCAGCTCACCGCTACCCGGGTACGAGCAGTACTTC	CASSPLPGYEQYF
.	TRBV29-1	TRBJ2-7	.	TGCAGCGTTGCAAACTCCTACGAGCAGTACTTC	CSVANSYEQYF
.	TRBV4-1	TRBJ2-3	few	TGCGCCAGCAGCCAAGAAATGGATCGCACAGATACGCAGTATTTT	CASSQEMDRTDTQYF
.	TRBV2	TRBJ2-1	.	TGTGCCAGCTGGTCTTCAGGGAAGGTCTCCTACAATGAGCAGTTCTTC	CASWSSGKVSYNEQFF
.	TRBV19	TRBJ1-5	.	TGTGCCATCTCAGGCGGCAATCAGCCCCAGCATTTT	CAISGGNQPQHF
.	TRBV19	TRBJ2-7	.	TGTGCCAGTAGTATAGACACCGGGACACGGCTAGCCGAGCAGTACTTC	CASSIDTGTRLAEQYF
TRBD1	TRBV9	TRBJ1-5	.	TGTGCCAGCAGCGGTGGACAGGGCCCCAATCAGCCCCAGCATTTT	CASSGGQGPNQPQHF
TRBD1	TRBV5-6	TRBJ2-1	.	TGTGCCAGCAGCCTACTCAGGGGGCGTGTTTCTAATGAGCAGTTCTTC	CASSLLRGRVSNEQFF
TRBD1	TRBV6-5	TRBJ2-7	.	TGTGCCAGCAGACAGGGGGCCTACGAGCAGTACTTC	CASRQGAYEQYF
.	TRBV4-1	TRBJ2-2	.	TGCGCCAGCAGCCAAGCGTACAGGAACGCGAACACCGGGGAGCTGTTTTTT	CASSQAYRNANTGELFF
.	TRBV7-2	TRBJ1-5	.	TGTGCCAGCAGCTTAGCGCGGCAGCAGCCCCAGCATTTT	CASSLARQQPQHF
TRBD1	TRBV15	TRBJ1-5	once	TGTGCCACCAGAGGGACAGGGGGCTTTAGCAATCAGCCCCAGCATTTT	CATRGTGGFSNQPQHF
.	TRBV4-1	TRBJ2-7	.	TGCGCCAGCAGCCAAGATAGGCACTCCTCCACGCCCTACGAGCAGTACTTC	CASSQDRHSSTPYEQYF
.	TRBV5-4	TRBJ2-1	.	TGTGCCAGCAGCCCGGGAGTGGGCTACAATGAGCAGTTCTTC	CASSPGVGYNEQFF
.	TRBV9	TRBJ2-3	.	TGTGCCAGCAGCGTAGCTAGCAGTTATACGCAGTATTTT	CASSVASSYTQYF